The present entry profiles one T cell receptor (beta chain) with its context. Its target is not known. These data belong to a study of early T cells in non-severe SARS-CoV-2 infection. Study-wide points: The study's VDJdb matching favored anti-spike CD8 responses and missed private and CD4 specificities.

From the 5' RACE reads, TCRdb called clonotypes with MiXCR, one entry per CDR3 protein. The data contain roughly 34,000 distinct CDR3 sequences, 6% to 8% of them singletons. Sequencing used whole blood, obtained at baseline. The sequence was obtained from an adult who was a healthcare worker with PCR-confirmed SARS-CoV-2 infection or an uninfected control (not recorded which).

DNA for the CDR3: TGTGCCAGCAGCTTTGGACAGGGGGTCACTGAAGCTTTCTTT. Its protein product is CASSFGQGVTEAFF. This chain links TRBV5-5 with TRBJ1-1, with 10 nucleotides matching TRBD1. Germline trimming cut 2 bases from V and 4 bases from J; bases unmatched to any gene: 2. Germline CDR1 SGHKS, CDR2 YYEKEE (reference sequence). The CDR3 has 14 residues.